Listed here are 21 T cell receptor beta chains from one sample, sequenced in a study of regulatory T cells in long-lasting Graves disease. Time point indicated: persistent/refractory GD, antithyroid drugs over 5 years with positive TRAb. PBMCs were the source of the RNA used for TCR sequencing. CDR3 regions were amplified by Arm-PCR using iRepertoire HTBI primers to build TCR beta libraries. From the multiplex PCR reads, TCRdb called clonotypes with MiXCR, one entry per CDR3 protein. The repertoire holds a few hundred thousand distinct CDR3 sequences, with around 23% as singletons. The specimen comprised peripheral blood mononuclear cells (PBMCs), sampled when the disease was refractory, from a patient treated with antithyroid drugs. These receptors all stem from a female donor with Graves disease.

This clonotype occurred many times. V is TRBV27 and J is TRBJ2-7, with 7 bases aligning to TRBD1. CDR1 and CDR2 from the germline V gene are MNHEY and SMNVEV (reference sequence). The V and J ends lost 4 bases and 4 bases, in that order; junction bases with no gene match: 4. This CDR3 is 13 amino acids long. The CDR3 bases are TGTGCCAGCAGTTGGACGACAGGGTACGAGCAGTACTTC. Translated, it gives CASSWTTGYEQYF.

The chain joins TRBV5-1 to TRBJ2-6; 7 bases agree with TRBD2. V trimming: 0 bases; J trimming: 0 bases; junction bases outside the gene matches: 3. The germline gives CDR1 SGHRS, CDR2 YFSETQ. The CDR3 spans 17 residues. The CDR3 region is CASSLEQRGSGANVLTF. Here the CDR3 DNA reads TGCGCCAGCAGCTTGGAGCAGCGGGGCTCTGGGGCCAACGTCCTGACTTTC.

With regard to this clonotype: A read error is possible here, since a much larger clone lies one base away. The genes are TRBV12-3 or TRBV12-4 and TRBJ1-1; TRBD1 might be the D (5 bases). The CDR3 extends over 15 amino acids. The ends were cut back, 4 bases at V and 5 bases at J, with 17 bases in the middle. This chain's CDR3 is CASSSGAGRETEAFF. CDR3 bases: TGTGCCAGCAGTTCCGGGGCAGGAAGAGAGACTGAAGCTTTCTTT.

This clonotype has ten or more counts. This rearrangement joins TRBV2 to TRBJ1-4; D is perhaps TRBD1 (6 bases). Per germline, CDR1 SNHLY and CDR2 FYNNEI. Trimming left V 6 bases short and J 5 bases short, with 13 bases between. There are 14 residues in the CDR3. The chain's CDR3 is CASREDSGNEKLFF. CDR3 nucleotides: TGTGCCAGCAGGGAGGACAGCGGAAATGAAAAACTGTTTTTT.

The chain uses TRBV5-4 and TRBJ2-7; D gene uncertain. Trimming took off 3 bases at V and 3 bases at J, with 10 bases between the two ends. Germline V gives CDR1 SGHNT, CDR2 YYREEE (reference sequence). CDR3 size: 13 residues. The DNA for the CDR3 is TGTGCCAGCAGCTGGGCAGGAGACTACGAGCAGTACTTC. Its translation is CASSWAGDYEQYF.

V gene TRBV4-1 combines with J gene TRBJ1-6; tentatively, D is TRBD1 (6 bases). The length of the CDR3 is 17 residues. V lost 0 bases, J lost 1 base, and 10 bases lay in between. Germline assignment: CDR1 MGHRA and CDR2 YSYEKL. The CDR3 DNA sequence: TGCGCCAGCAGCCAAGATCACAGGGTATCCTATAATTCACCCCTCCACTTT. It translates to CASSQDHRVSYNSPLHF.

This clonotype showed up many times. This chain links TRBV2 with TRBJ1-1; TRBD1 aligns across 8 bases. The CDR3 is 14 amino acids. V lost 6 bases to trimming and J lost 2 bases; unmatched junction nucleotides: 5. Germline V gives CDR1 SNHLY, CDR2 FYNNEI. The CDR3 bases are TGTGCCAGCAGGCTGACAGGGGTAAACACTGAAGCTTTCTTT. This translates into CASRLTGVNTEAFF. The entire variable domain, with the rest obtained from reference TRBV2 and TRBJ1-1, is as follows: EPEVTQTPSHQVTQMGQEVILRCVPISNHLYFYWYRQILGQKVEFLVSFYNNEISEKSEIFDDQFSVERPDGSNFTLKIRSTKLEDSAMYFCASRLTGVNTEAFFGQGTRLTVV.

This clonotype was recorded at least ten times. This chain joins TRBV15 and TRBJ1-5; D gene ambiguous. CDR3 length: 15 amino acids. Germline V gene sequence: CDR1 LNHNV, CDR2 YYDKDF (reference sequence). The V gene lost 3 bases and the J gene lost 2 bases, with 11 bases spanning the gap. The CDR3 sequence: CATSREGVGNQPQHF. CDR3 nucleotides: TGTGCCACCAGCAGGGAGGGCGTGGGCAATCAGCCCCAGCATTTT. Together with reference TRBV15 and TRBJ1-5, the CDR3 gives the full variable domain: DAMVIQNPRYQVTQFGKPVTLSCSQTLNHNVMYWYQQKSSQAPKLLFHYYDKDFNNEADTPDNFQSRRPNTSFCFLDIRSPGLGDTAMYLCATSREGVGNQPQHFGDGTRLSIL.

This clonotype was observed many times. The CDR3: CSGVGRAGETQYF. The CDR3 DNA reads TGCAGCGGAGTTGGGAGGGCCGGTGAGACCCAGTACTTC. J is TRBJ2-5 and V is TRBV29-1, with TRBD2 matching over 7 bases. V shed 7 bases and J 5 bases; nucleotides not matched to a gene: 10. Germline lookup yields CDR1 SQVTM and CDR2 ANQGSEA. The CDR3 spans 13 residues.

This clonotype was seen ten or more times. This chain uses TRBV28 with TRBJ1-1; D is uncertain. The V end was cut by 3 bases, the J end by 3 bases, with 11 bases between. The CDR3 spans 14 residues. Germline V gene sequence: CDR1 MDHEN, CDR2 SYDVKM. The CDR3 loop reads CASSLQFWDTEAFF. DNA for the CDR3: TGTGCCAGCAGTTTGCAATTTTGGGACACTGAAGCTTTCTTT.

This clonotype has more than one count but fewer than ten. The chain links TRBV2 to TRBJ2-3; the match to TRBD2 covers 7 bases. CDR1 and CDR2 from the germline V gene are SNHLY and FYNNEI. V shed 6 bases, J shed 0 bases, and the junction held 6 bases outside the gene matches. This CDR3 is 15 amino acids long. DNA of the CDR3: TGTGCCAGCAGGGTCGGGGGGAGCAGCACAGATACGCAGTATTTT. Its protein is CASRVGGSSTDTQYF.

This clonotype was seen only a few times. This is likely an artifact of a read error, given a far larger clone one base away. The chain carries TRBV12-3 or TRBV12-4 and TRBJ1-1, with D possibly matching TRBD1 (6 bases). CDR3 size: 14 residues. The CDR3 spells CASSAWGPYTETFF. CDR3 DNA sequence: TGTGCCAGCAGCGCCTGGGGGCCTTACACTGAAACTTTCTTT.

This clonotype occurred many times. CDR3 nucleotide sequence: TGCGCCAGCAGCTTGTCACAGCTAAGCTCCTACGAGCAGTACTTC. It encodes CASSLSQLSSYEQYF. The chain has TRBV5-1 and TRBJ2-7; D is ambiguous. The CDR3 is made up of 15 amino acids. Germline-derived CDR1 and CDR2 are SGHRS and YFSETQ. V lost 1 base to trimming and J lost 0 bases, with 11 bases between them.

V usage is TRBV7-6 and J usage is TRBJ1-1; 7 nucleotides line up with TRBD1. V shed 5 bases, J shed 0 bases, and the junction held 18 bases outside the gene matches. The CDR3 runs to 19 residues. Germline V CDR1 and CDR2: SGHVS, FNYEAQ. CDR3 sequence: CASSPRRGQASGMNTEAFF. DNA for the CDR3: TGTGCCAGCAGCCCGAGGCGTGGACAGGCGTCTGGAATGAACACTGAAGCTTTCTTT.

This clonotype was recorded at least ten times. The chain couples TRBV28 to TRBJ2-5; D unclear. Per germline, CDR1 MDHEN and CDR2 SYDVKM. The CDR3 has 13 amino acids. V was pared by 8 bases and J by 4 bases, with 14 bases between. In nucleotides, the CDR3 is TGTGCCAGCTCCTCAACCTTTGGAGAGACCCAGTACTTC. It specifies CASSSTFGETQYF.

This rearrangement joins TRBV10-3 to TRBJ1-2, with D unclear. Germline V gene lookup returns CDR1 ENHRY and CDR2 SYGVKD. The CDR3 has 14 residues. V was trimmed by 10 bases and J by 2 bases, leaving 17 bases between them. The CDR3 DNA sequence: TGTGCCACCCAATGGGGAACAGAAAACTATGGCTACACCTTC. Amino acid sequence: CATQWGTENYGYTF.

CDR3 residues: CSVKNVAGGPSEQFF. DNA for the CDR3: TGCAGCGTTAAAAATGTAGCGGGAGGGCCCTCCGAGCAGTTCTTC. The chain uses TRBV29-1 and TRBJ2-1; TRBD2 matches 11 bases. The CDR3 length is 15 residues. Trimming at V came to 5 bases and at J to 10 bases, leaving 13 bases not matched to a gene. Germline V gene sequence: CDR1 SQVTM, CDR2 ANQGSEA.

This sequence joins TRBV6-2 or TRBV6-3 and TRBJ2-2; 9 bases agree with TRBD1. CDR1 MNHEY and CDR2 SVGEGT come from the germline V gene. The CDR3 spans 17 residues. V dropped 2 bases and J dropped 5; count of bases not matched to a gene: 9. The CDR3 spells CASSYVPTGGITGELFF. DNA of the CDR3: TGTGCCAGCAGTTACGTTCCGACAGGGGGAATTACCGGGGAGCTGTTTTTT.

This clonotype has at least ten counts. This chain uses TRBV28 with TRBJ2-7; 9 bases are a match to TRBD1. This CDR3 region has 16 residues. Germline CDR1 is MDHEN and CDR2 is SYDVKM. Germline trimming cut 5 bases from V and 0 bases from J; bases unmatched to any gene: 8. The CDR3 DNA reads TGTGCCAGCAGTCATACCGGGACAGGGTTCTCCTACGAGCAGTACTTC. Translation gives CASSHTGTGFSYEQYF.

This clonotype was seen many times. The V and J genes are TRBV28 and TRBJ1-1; 8 bases align to TRBD1. Losses at the gene ends were 5 bases for V and 10 bases for J; bases not matched to a gene: 6. Germline CDR1 and CDR2: MDHEN and SYDVKM. This CDR3 region has 12 residues. The CDR3 DNA sequence: TGTGCCAGCAGTCAAAACAGGGGGACAGCTTTCTTT. This encodes CASSQNRGTAFF.

This clonotype has just a few counts. The rearrangement uses TRBV5-1 and TRBJ2-7; no firm D call. Per germline, CDR1 SGHRS and CDR2 YFSETQ. Trimming removed 4 bases at V and 0 bases at J, with 14 bases between. The CDR3 length is 15 residues. The CDR3 is CASSPEQPPSYEQYF. For the CDR3, the DNA is TGCGCCAGCAGCCCGGAACAGCCCCCCTCCTACGAGCAGTACTTC.